This T cell receptor (beta chain) was identified during a study of CD8 T cells in Susac syndrome. CD8+ and CD4+ blood T cells underwent TCR beta sequencing. Random hexamers were used to reverse transcribe an amount of roughly 0.45 to 1 ug RNA. The CDR3 of TCR beta was amplified by immunoSEQ multiplex PCR across 54 Vbeta and 13 Jbeta. TCRdb processed the immunoSEQ multiplex PCR reads anew with MiXCR; each CDR3 protein has one entry. This sample has approximately 180,000 distinct CDR3 sequences, with about 95% found just once. General study points: Clonal expansion was not observed in the Susac syndrome CD4+ T cell repertoires.

As concerns this clonotype: Its specificity is unknown.

The CDR3 is 13 amino acids. V shed 3 bases and J shed 5 bases, with 7 bases lying between them. The sequence derives from a human donor with Susac syndrome. The sequenced sample consisted of CD4+ T cells from PBMCs. The V call is TRBV12-3 or TRBV12-4, the J call TRBJ1-4; D is unclear. The CDR3 here is CASSLNRNEKLFF. In DNA form, the CDR3 reads TGTGCCAGCAGTTTGAACAGAAATGAAAAACTGTTTTTT.